This T cell receptor beta chain comes out of a study of T cells after posttransplantation cyclophosphamide. A remark on this clone: What it binds is unknown.

Cyclophosphamide on days +3 and +4 followed busulfan-fludarabine conditioning and a marrow graft. The CDR3 contains 13 residues. Trimming cost V 3 bases and J 3 bases, with 8 bases left between them. Germline values: CDR1 KGHSH, CDR2 LQKENI. TCRdb keeps only in-frame clones here, not all; method: immunoSEQ multiplex PCR. The profile covers about 4,400 clones, with about two thirds appearing a single time and 15% to 20% taken by the ten largest. General study points: Skin or GI-infiltrating T cells shared few TRB sequences with blood.

This TCR derives from a male patient aged 55 to 69 who received an allogeneic stem cell transplant from an unrelated donor, was CMV-positive, and had acute GVHD only. The graft donor may have contributed some T cells. Sequences were derived from PBMCs, sampled 362 days after allogeneic stem cell transplant with posttransplant cyclophosphamide. The gene calls are TRBV18 and TRBJ2-5; TRBD1 might be the D (6 bases). CDR3 residues: CASSPRTEETQYF. In DNA form, the CDR3 reads TGTGCCAGCTCACCCCGGACAGAAGAGACCCAGTACTTC.